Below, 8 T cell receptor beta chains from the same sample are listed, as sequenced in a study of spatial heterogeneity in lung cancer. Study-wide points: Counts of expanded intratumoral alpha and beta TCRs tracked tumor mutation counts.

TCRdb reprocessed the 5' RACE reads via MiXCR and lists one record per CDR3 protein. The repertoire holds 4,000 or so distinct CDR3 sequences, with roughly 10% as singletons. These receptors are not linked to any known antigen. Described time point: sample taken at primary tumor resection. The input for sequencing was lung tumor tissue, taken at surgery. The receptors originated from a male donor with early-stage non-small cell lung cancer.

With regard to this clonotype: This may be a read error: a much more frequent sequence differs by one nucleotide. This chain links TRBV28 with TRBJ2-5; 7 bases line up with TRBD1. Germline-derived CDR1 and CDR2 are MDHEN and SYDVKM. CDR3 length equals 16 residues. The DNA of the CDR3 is TGTGTCAGCAGTTCCCCGGGACAGAGGTACCAAGAGACCCAGTACTTC. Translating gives CVSSSPGQRYQETQYF.

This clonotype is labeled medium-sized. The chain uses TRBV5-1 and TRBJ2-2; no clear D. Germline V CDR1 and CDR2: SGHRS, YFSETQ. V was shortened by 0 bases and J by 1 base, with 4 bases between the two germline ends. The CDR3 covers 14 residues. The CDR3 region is CASSLDGNTGELFF. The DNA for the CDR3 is TGCGCCAGCAGCTTGGACGGGAACACCGGGGAGCTGTTTTTT.

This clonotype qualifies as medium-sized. This chain's CDR3 is CATGTAAQPQHF. The CDR3 nucleotides read TGTGCCACGGGGACCGCGGCCCAGCCCCAGCATTTT. The V call is TRBV15, the J call TRBJ1-5; a possible D gene is TRBD1 (5 bases). The CDR3 is made up of 12 amino acids. Germline values: CDR1 LNHNV, CDR2 YYDKDF (reference sequence). The V end was cut by 9 bases, the J end by 7 bases, with 13 bases between.

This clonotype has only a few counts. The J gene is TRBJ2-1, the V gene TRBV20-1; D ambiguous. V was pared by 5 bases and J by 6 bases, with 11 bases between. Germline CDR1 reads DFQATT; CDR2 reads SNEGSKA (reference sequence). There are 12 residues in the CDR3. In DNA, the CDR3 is TGCAGTGCTTGGGTCCCGAGCAATGAGCAGTTCTTC. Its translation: CSAWVPSNEQFF.

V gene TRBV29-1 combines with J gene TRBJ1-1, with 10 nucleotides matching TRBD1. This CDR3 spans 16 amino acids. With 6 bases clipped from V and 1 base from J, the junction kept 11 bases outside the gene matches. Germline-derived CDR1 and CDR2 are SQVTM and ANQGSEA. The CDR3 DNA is TGCAGCGTAGGGGGACAGGGGCCCACTAGGAACACTGAAGCTTTCTTT. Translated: CSVGGQGPTRNTEAFF. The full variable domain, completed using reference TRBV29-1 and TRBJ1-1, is SAVISQKPSRDICQRGTSLTIQCQVDSQVTMMFWYRQQPGQSLTLIATANQGSEATYESGFVIDKFPISRPNLTFSTLTVSNMSPEDSSIYLCSVGGQGPTRNTEAFFGQGTRLTVV.

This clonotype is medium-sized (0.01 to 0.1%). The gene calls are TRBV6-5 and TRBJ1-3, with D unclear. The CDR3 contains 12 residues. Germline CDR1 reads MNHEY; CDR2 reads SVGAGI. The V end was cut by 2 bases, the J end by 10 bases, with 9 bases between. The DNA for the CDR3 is TGTGCCAGCAGTTACCGACGTGGTACCATATATTTT. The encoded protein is CASSYRRGTIYF.

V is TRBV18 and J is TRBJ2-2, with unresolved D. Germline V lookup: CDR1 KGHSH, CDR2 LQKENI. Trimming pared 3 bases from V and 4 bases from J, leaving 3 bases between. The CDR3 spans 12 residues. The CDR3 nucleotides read TGTGCCAGCTCACCGAGCACCGGGGAGCTGTTTTTT. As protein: CASSPSTGELFF.

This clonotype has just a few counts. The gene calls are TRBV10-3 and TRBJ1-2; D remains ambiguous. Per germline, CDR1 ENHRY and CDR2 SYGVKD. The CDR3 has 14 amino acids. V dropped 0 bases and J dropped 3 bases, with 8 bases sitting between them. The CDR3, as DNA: TGTGCCATCAGTGAGTCGGCAGAGTACTATGGCTACACCTTC. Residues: CAISESAEYYGYTF.